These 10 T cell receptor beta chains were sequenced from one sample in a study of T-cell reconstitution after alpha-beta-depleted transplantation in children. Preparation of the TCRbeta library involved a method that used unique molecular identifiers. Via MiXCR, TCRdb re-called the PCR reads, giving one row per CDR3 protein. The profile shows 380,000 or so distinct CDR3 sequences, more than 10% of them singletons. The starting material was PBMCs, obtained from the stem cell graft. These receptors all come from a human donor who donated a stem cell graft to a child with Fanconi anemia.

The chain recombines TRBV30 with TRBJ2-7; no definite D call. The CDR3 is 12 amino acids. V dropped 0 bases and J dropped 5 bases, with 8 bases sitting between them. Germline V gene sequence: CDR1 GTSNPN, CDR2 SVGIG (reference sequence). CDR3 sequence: CAWSVQWDEQYF. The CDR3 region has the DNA TGTGCCTGGAGTGTACAGTGGGACGAGCAGTACTTC.

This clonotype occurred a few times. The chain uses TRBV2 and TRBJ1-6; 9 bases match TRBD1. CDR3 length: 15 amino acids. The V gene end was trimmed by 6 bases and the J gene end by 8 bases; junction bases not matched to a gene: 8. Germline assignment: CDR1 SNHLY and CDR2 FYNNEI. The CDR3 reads CASSRTGAYDSPLHF. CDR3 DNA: TGTGCCAGCAGCAGGACAGGGGCTTATGATTCACCCCTCCACTTT.

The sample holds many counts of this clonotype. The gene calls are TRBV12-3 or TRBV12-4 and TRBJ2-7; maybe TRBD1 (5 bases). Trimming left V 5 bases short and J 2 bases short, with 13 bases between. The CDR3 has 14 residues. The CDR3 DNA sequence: TGTGCCAGCAGTCATGGCAGGGTTCCCTACGAGCAGTACTTC. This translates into CASSHGRVPYEQYF.

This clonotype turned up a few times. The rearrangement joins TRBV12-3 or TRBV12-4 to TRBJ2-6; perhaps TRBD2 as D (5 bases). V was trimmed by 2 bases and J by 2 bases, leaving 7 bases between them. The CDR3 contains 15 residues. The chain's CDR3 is CASSLRGPGANVLTF. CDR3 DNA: TGTGCCAGCAGTTTACGAGGGCCTGGGGCCAACGTCCTGACTTTC.

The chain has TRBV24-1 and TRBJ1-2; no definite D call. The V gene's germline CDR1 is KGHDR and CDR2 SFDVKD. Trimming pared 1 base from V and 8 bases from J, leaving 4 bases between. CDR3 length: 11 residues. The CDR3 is CATSDLWGYTF. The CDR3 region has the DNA TGTGCCACCAGTGATTTATGGGGCTACACCTTC.

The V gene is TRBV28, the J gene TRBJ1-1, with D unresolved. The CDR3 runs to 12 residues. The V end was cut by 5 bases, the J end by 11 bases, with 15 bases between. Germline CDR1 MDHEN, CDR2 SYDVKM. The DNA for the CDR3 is TGTGCCAGCAGTCCCCCCGGGAACGAGGCTTTCTTT. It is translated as CASSPPGNEAFF.

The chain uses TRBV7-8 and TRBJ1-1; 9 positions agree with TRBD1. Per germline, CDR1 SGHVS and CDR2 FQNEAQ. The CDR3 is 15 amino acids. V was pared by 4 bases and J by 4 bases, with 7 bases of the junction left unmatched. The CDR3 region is CASSSGTGPSTEAFF. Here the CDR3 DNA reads TGTGCCAGCAGCTCCGGGACAGGGCCGAGCACTGAAGCTTTCTTT. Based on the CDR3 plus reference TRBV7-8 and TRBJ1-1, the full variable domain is GAGVSQSPRYKVAKRGQDVALRCDPISGHVSLFWYQQALGQGPEFLTYFQNEAQLDKSGLPSDRFFAERPEGSVSTLKIQRTQQEDSAVYLCASSSGTGPSTEAFFGQGTRLTVV.

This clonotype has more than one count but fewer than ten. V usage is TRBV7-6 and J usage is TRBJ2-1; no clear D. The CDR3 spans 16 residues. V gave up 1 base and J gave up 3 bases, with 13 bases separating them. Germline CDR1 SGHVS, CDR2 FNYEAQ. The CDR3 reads CASSLGMGSFYNEQFF. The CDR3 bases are TGTGCCAGCAGCTTAGGAATGGGCAGTTTCTACAATGAGCAGTTCTTC.

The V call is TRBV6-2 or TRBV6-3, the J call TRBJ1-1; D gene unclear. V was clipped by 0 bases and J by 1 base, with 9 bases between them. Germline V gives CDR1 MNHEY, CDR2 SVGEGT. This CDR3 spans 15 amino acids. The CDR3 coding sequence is TGTGCCAGCAGTTACTCCGGAATCCGGAACACTGAAGCTTTCTTT. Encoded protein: CASSYSGIRNTEAFF.

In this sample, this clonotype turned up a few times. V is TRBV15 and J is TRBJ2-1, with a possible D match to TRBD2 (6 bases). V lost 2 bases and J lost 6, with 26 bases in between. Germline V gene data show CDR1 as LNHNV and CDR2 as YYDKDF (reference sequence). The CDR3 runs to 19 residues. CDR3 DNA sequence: TGTGCCACCAGCAGACAGCTCCGAAGAGAGCGGGTAGTTTCCAATGAGCAGTTCTTC. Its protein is CATSRQLRRERVVSNEQFF.